These 24 T cell receptor beta chains share one sample of origin, sequenced in a study of radiation and T cells in renal cell carcinoma. TCRdb's table, derived via immunoSEQ multiplex PCR, lists solely in-frame clones and lacks some. The sample consists of 65,000 to 80,000 clones, 65% to 90% of them appearing once. Time point indicated: blood 2 weeks post-SBRT. The sample's treatment: 15 Gy SBRT to primary tumor, nephrectomy 4 weeks later. Specimen: blood, collected from a patient whose treatment included radiotherapy and nephrectomy. These receptors were collected from a woman in her forties or fifties with renal cell carcinoma.

Only a few counts were recorded for this clone. The V gene is TRBV6-5, the J gene TRBJ1-1, with D maybe TRBD1 (5 bases). V lost 2 bases and J 7 bases, leaving 11 bases between the germline ends. The CDR3 loop spans 13 amino acids. In germline, CDR1 is MNHEY, CDR2 SVGAGI. Here the CDR3 DNA reads TGTGCCAGCAGTTACGTCCGCGGGGGTGAAGCTTTCTTT. Amino acids: CASSYVRGGEAFF.

The rearrangement joins TRBV10-1 to TRBJ2-3, with D hard to call. V lost 10 bases and J lost 2, with 10 bases in between. This CDR3 region has 12 residues. Germline CDR1 and CDR2: WNHNN and SYGVQD (reference sequence). CDR3 residues: CATRGTTDTQYF. The CDR3 nucleotides read TGCGCCACCCGCGGAACCACAGATACGCAGTATTTT.

This chain connects TRBV11-2 to TRBJ2-1; weak D call: TRBD2 (5 bases). The ends were cut back, 3 bases at V and 6 bases at J, with 15 bases in the middle. The germline CDR1 and CDR2 sequences are SGHAT and FQNNGV. This CDR3 region has 15 residues. The CDR3: CASSFGLSSRNEQFF. CDR3 bases: TGTGCCAGCAGCTTTGGACTGAGTTCTCGCAATGAGCAGTTCTTC.

The chain joins TRBV5-6 to TRBJ2-5; 10 bases map to TRBD1. Germline CDR1 and CDR2: SGHDT and YYEEEE. Trimming removed 4 bases from V and 5 bases from J; junction bases left unmatched: 5. The CDR3 runs 14 residues. This CDR3 reads CASSLGQGWETQYF. The DNA of the CDR3 is TGTGCCAGCAGCCTGGGACAGGGGTGGGAGACCCAGTACTTC.

The chain combines TRBV7-9 with TRBJ2-7; 15 nucleotides match TRBD2. There are 16 residues in the CDR3. The ends lost 4 bases at V and 6 bases at J; junction bases unmatched: 7. Germline V gene data show CDR1 as SEHNR and CDR2 as FQNEAQ (reference sequence). In nucleotides, the CDR3 is TGTGCCAGCAGCTCGGGACTAGCGGGAGGTTGGGCCGAGCAGTACTTC. This encodes CASSSGLAGGWAEQYF.

The genes are TRBV11-2 and TRBJ2-7; 8 nucleotides agree with TRBD2. The trim removed 1 base at V and 4 bases at J, leaving 9 bases unmatched. Per the germline V gene, CDR1 is SGHAT and CDR2 is FQNNGV. This CDR3 comprises 16 residues. The CDR3 region has the DNA TGTGCCAGCAGCTTAGTCCCGGGAGGGCCCAATTACGAGCAGTACTTC. This sequence encodes CASSLVPGGPNYEQYF.

This clone was detected once. The CDR3 DNA sequence: TGCGCCAGCAGCGTAGACGGGACAGGGTTCGAGCAGTACTTC. Translating it yields CASSVDGTGFEQYF. The rearrangement uses TRBV10-2 and TRBJ2-7; 9 bases map to TRBD1. With V trimmed by 6 bases and J by 6 bases, 9 bases remained unmatched. The CDR3 sequence is 14 residues long. Germline values: CDR1 WSHSY, CDR2 SAAADI.

This clone was observed once. This chain links TRBV2 with TRBJ1-1, with D unresolved. V was cut by 6 bases and J by 4 bases, with 15 bases left in between. CDR1 and CDR2 from the germline V gene are SNHLY and FYNNEI. This CDR3 comprises 14 residues. The CDR3 DNA is TGTGCCAGCAGGGGGTCCCCCCGCGGCACTGAAGCTTTCTTT. This translates into CASRGSPRGTEAFF.

The J gene is TRBJ1-1, the V gene TRBV7-8; D ambiguous. Trimming left V 1 base short and J 6 bases short, with 9 bases between. This CDR3 is 13 amino acids long. CDR1 SGHVS and CDR2 FQNEAQ come from the germline V gene. The CDR3 region has the DNA TGTGCCAGCAGCTTAGGGTTCCTGGCTGAAGCTTTCTTT. Its protein product is CASSLGFLAEAFF.

The chain couples TRBV6-5 to TRBJ2-2; 14 positions agree with TRBD2. This CDR3 is built from 15 residues. With V trimmed by 7 bases and J by 6 bases, 4 bases remained unmatched. Germline-derived CDR1 and CDR2 are MNHEY and SVGAGI. CDR3 DNA sequence: TGTGCCAGCACCTTGGGACTAGCGGGAGCCGGGGAGCTGTTTTTT. Translated: CASTLGLAGAGELFF.

This clone has a single count. The chain is built from TRBV19 and TRBJ2-5, with D possibly matching TRBD1 (6 bases). V lost 5 bases to trimming and J lost 3 bases, with 19 bases between them. The CDR3 spans 16 residues. CDR1 is LNHDA, CDR2 SQIVND, per germline (reference sequence). DNA for the CDR3: TGTGCCAGTAGTGTCTCTAAACAGGGAAGGGAAGAGACCCAGTACTTC. As protein: CASSVSKQGREETQYF.

The chain employs TRBV28 and TRBJ2-7; possibly TRBD2 for D (6 bases). Germline lookup yields CDR1 MDHEN and CDR2 SYDVKM. Trimming removed 5 bases from V and 1 base from J, with 18 bases in between. This CDR3 spans 16 amino acids. For the CDR3, the DNA is TGTGCCAGCAGTAATAATGTGCGGGGAGGTTCCTACGAGCAGTACTTC. Residues: CASSNNVRGGSYEQYF.

V and J are TRBV15 and TRBJ2-3; D possibly corresponds to TRBD2 (6 bases). Germline values: CDR1 LNHNV, CDR2 YYDKDF (reference sequence). This CDR3 is built from 13 residues. With 6 bases removed from V and 3 bases from J, the gap between germline ends came to 10 bases. As DNA, the CDR3 is TGTGCCACCAGTCGGGGGTCTACAGATACGCAGTATTTT. Protein: CATSRGSTDTQYF.

V usage is TRBV7-2 and J usage is TRBJ2-1, with D possibly matching TRBD1 (5 bases). Trimming removed 0 bases from V and 3 bases from J, with 9 bases in between. CDR1 and CDR2 from the germline V gene are SGHTA and FQGNSA. This CDR3 contains 15 residues. The CDR3 sequence: CASSLATGRYNEQFF. The CDR3, as DNA: TGTGCCAGCAGCTTAGCTACAGGTCGCTACAATGAGCAGTTCTTC.

CDR3 sequence (DNA): TGTGCCAGTACCACAAGTGGGACTGCAGAGCAGTTCTTC. Its translation: CASTTSGTAEQFF. The V gene is TRBV19, the J gene TRBJ2-1; TRBD2 is a possible D gene (6 bases). The CDR3 length is 13 residues. Germline V gene sequence: CDR1 LNHDA, CDR2 SQIVND (reference sequence). V dropped 7 bases and J dropped 10 bases, with 17 bases sitting between them.

The chain joins TRBV2 to TRBJ2-3, with no clear D. Per germline, CDR1 SNHLY and CDR2 FYNNEI. The V end lost 2 bases, the J end lost 3 bases, and 9 bases lay between the germline ends. The CDR3 is 14 residues long. The CDR3 reads CASSEQSRTDTQYF. Here the CDR3 DNA reads TGTGCCAGCAGTGAACAGAGCAGGACAGATACGCAGTATTTT.

The V gene is TRBV7-9, the J gene TRBJ2-7; tentative D call: TRBD2 (6 bases). This CDR3 has 14 amino acids. V shed 5 bases and J shed 2 bases, with 13 bases lying between them. Per germline, CDR1 SEHNR and CDR2 FQNEAQ (reference sequence). The CDR3 region has the DNA TGTGCCAGCAGCCCCCGGGACTGGCCCTACGAGCAGTACTTC. It yields the protein CASSPRDWPYEQYF.

The rearrangement uses TRBV18 and TRBJ1-5; tentatively, D is TRBD1 (5 bases). CDR3 size: 13 residues. Germline assignment: CDR1 KGHSH and CDR2 LQKENI. V dropped 8 bases and J dropped 1 base, with 9 bases sitting between them. In DNA, the CDR3 is TGTGCCAGCGACAGCCAGAGCAATCAGCCCCAGCATTTT. Translating gives CASDSQSNQPQHF.

The chain employs TRBV10-3 and TRBJ2-1; 10 bases match TRBD2. The germline V gene has CDR1 ENHRY and CDR2 SYGVKD. With 8 bases clipped from V and 5 bases from J, the junction kept 6 bases outside the gene matches. The CDR3 extends over 14 amino acids. CDR3 region: CAIRGLAENNEQFF. The CDR3 DNA follows: TGTGCCATCCGAGGACTAGCGGAGAACAATGAGCAGTTCTTC.

This clone has a single count. The rearrangement links TRBV19 to TRBJ2-2, with a weak D call TRBD2 (6 bases). The CDR3 totals 16 residues. V was shortened by 1 base and J by 5 bases, with 14 bases between the two germline ends. Germline CDR1 and CDR2: LNHDA and SQIVND (reference sequence). The CDR3 DNA reads as TGTGCCAGTAGTATAGGGACCCCCCGGGGGACCGGGGAGCTGTTTTTT. Protein: CASSIGTPRGTGELFF.

V is TRBV5-5 and J is TRBJ1-4; possible D gene TRBD1, 5 bases. Germline CDR1 reads SGHKS; CDR2 reads YYEKEE (reference sequence). Deletions cut 4 bases from V and 3 bases from J, with 16 bases between. The CDR3 has 16 residues. The CDR3 loop is CASSTPRTGPNEKLFF. Here the CDR3 DNA reads TGTGCCAGCAGCACTCCCCGAACGGGACCTAATGAAAAACTGTTTTTT.

This chain joins TRBV4-3 and TRBJ2-1, with TRBD2 matching over 14 bases. CDR1 LGHNA and CDR2 YSLEER come from the germline V gene. Trimming cost V 4 bases and J 6 bases; bases outside gene matches: 2. The CDR3 loop spans 15 amino acids. CDR3: CASSPGLAGGNEQFF. Here the CDR3 DNA reads TGCGCCAGCAGCCCCGGACTAGCGGGAGGCAATGAGCAGTTCTTC.

The chain recombines TRBV5-1 with TRBJ2-7; TRBD1 agrees at 9 bases. In germline, CDR1 is SGHRS, CDR2 YFSETQ. The ends lost 4 bases at V and 2 bases at J; junction bases unmatched: 7. This CDR3 has 15 residues. In DNA, the CDR3 is TGCGCCAGCAGCGGCGGGGACAGGGCCACCTACGAGCAGTACTTC. It codes for CASSGGDRATYEQYF.

V gene TRBV15 combines with J gene TRBJ2-3; D possibly corresponds to TRBD1 (6 bases). The V and J ends lost 1 base and 4 bases respectively, with 15 bases between them. CDR1 and CDR2 from the germline V gene are LNHNV and YYDKDF (reference sequence). The CDR3 is 16 amino acids. As DNA, the CDR3 is TGTGCCACCAGCAGAGTTTTAGGGGGTCGGGCAGATACGCAGTATTTT. This encodes CATSRVLGGRADTQYF.